This is a list of T cell receptor beta chains from one sample in a study of early T cells in non-severe SARS-CoV-2 infection. TCRdb fed the 5' RACE reads into MiXCR, producing one record per CDR3 protein. This sample has tens of thousands of distinct CDR3 sequences; less than 15% occur once, and the top ten carry roughly 3.9%. The sample in question was whole blood, obtained at baseline. These receptors all stem from an adult who was a healthcare worker with PCR-confirmed SARS-CoV-2 infection or an uninfected control (not recorded which). Each CDR3 is given with its conserved first and last residue. The D gene is left open where the match is weak. Rows give clone size only sometimes, using once, few, many, or a class for an expanded clone.

CDR3aa,CDR3nt,abundance,v_gene,j_gene,d_gene,len
CASSKKTGRVTDTQYF,TGTGCCAGCAGCAAAAAGACAGGGAGAGTCACAGATACGCAGTATTTT,.,TRBV5-6,TRBJ2-3,TRBD1,16
CASSPSGTPLGGYTF,TGTGCCAGCAGCCCCTCAGGAACCCCCCTTGGGGGCTACACCTTC,many,TRBV7-2,TRBJ1-2,.,15
CASSLIMDQPQHF,TGTGCCAGCAGCCTAATAATGGATCAGCCCCAGCATTTT,few,TRBV7-8,TRBJ1-5,.,13
CASSETGTGNEKLFF,TGTGCCAGCAGCGAAACCGGGACAGGGAATGAAAAACTGTTTTTT,.,TRBV11-2,TRBJ1-4,TRBD1,15
CASSLRDRVLFF,TGTGCCAGCAGCCTCCGGGACAGGGTTCTGTTTTTT,.,TRBV11-2,TRBJ1-4,TRBD1,12
CASSESKAQETQYF,TGCGCCAGCAGTGAGTCGAAAGCCCAAGAGACCCAGTACTTC,many,TRBV10-1,TRBJ2-5,.,14
CASKLILAGGHEQYF,TGTGCCAGCAAACTGATACTAGCGGGGGGCCACGAGCAGTACTTC,few,TRBV6-1,TRBJ2-7,TRBD2,15
CASSSGLAKYNEQFF,TGTGCAAGCAGCTCGGGACTAGCGAAATACAATGAGCAGTTCTTC,once,TRBV7-9,TRBJ2-1,TRBD2,15
CASSLGGSNQPQHF,TGTGCCAGCAGTTTAGGGGGTAGCAATCAGCCCCAGCATTTT,many,TRBV28,TRBJ1-5,.,14
CASSPPTRLAPYEQYF,TGTGCCAGCAGCCCCCCAACCAGACTAGCGCCGTACGAGCAGTACTTC,.,TRBV7-9,TRBJ2-7,TRBD2,16
CSASADTQYF,TGCAGTGCTAGCGCAGATACGCAGTATTTT,.,TRBV20-1,TRBJ2-3,.,10
CSARDSGRTNEQFF,TGCAGTGCTAGAGATAGCGGGAGGACGAATGAGCAGTTCTTC,many,TRBV20-1,TRBJ2-1,TRBD2,14
CASSYGTGSFNEQFF,TGTGCCAGCAGCTACGGGACAGGGAGTTTCAATGAGCAGTTCTTC,many,TRBV7-3,TRBJ2-1,TRBD1,15
CASSQLAGLSYEQYF,TGTGCCAGCAGCCAACTAGCGGGCCTATCCTACGAGCAGTACTTC,few,TRBV7-9,TRBJ2-7,TRBD2,15
CASSEQMNSPLHF,TGCGCCAGCAGCGAACAGATGAATTCACCCCTCCACTTT,few,TRBV5-1,TRBJ1-6,.,13
CSSYRADLDEQYF,TGCAGTTCATACAGGGCCGACTTGGACGAGCAGTACTTC,few,TRBV20-1,TRBJ2-7,.,13
CASSEPPPNTGELFF,TGTGCCAGCAGTGAACCCCCCCCTAACACCGGGGAGCTGTTTTTT,few,TRBV6-1,TRBJ2-2,.,15
CASSTDPYEQYF,TGTGCCAGCAGTACCGATCCCTACGAGCAGTACTTC,.,TRBV12-3/TRBV12-4,TRBJ2-7,.,12
CASSLAGLAGRDTQYF,TGTGCCAGCAGTTTAGCGGGACTAGCGGGAAGGGATACGCAGTATTTT,few,TRBV12-3/TRBV12-4,TRBJ2-3,TRBD2,16
CSVEGVEREAYNEQFF,TGCAGCGTTGAAGGCGTAGAGCGGGAGGCTTACAATGAGCAGTTCTTC,.,TRBV29-1,TRBJ2-1,TRBD2,16
CASSIAGEADTQYF,TGTGCCAGCAGTATAGCGGGGGAAGCAGATACGCAGTATTTT,many,TRBV12-3/TRBV12-4,TRBJ2-3,TRBD2,14
CASSEWEARNTQYF,TGTGCCAGCAGTGAATGGGAGGCTAGAAATACGCAGTATTTT,.,TRBV2,TRBJ2-3,.,14
CASSELQGADDEQFF,TGTGCCAGCAGTGAACTACAGGGGGCGGACGATGAGCAGTTCTTC,.,TRBV25-1,TRBJ2-1,TRBD1,15
CASSQGWGQGNEQFF,TGCGCCAGCAGCCAAGGCTGGGGCCAGGGGAATGAGCAGTTCTTC,few,TRBV4-1,TRBJ2-1,.,15
CASSRAPYQPQHF,TGTGCCAGCAGTAGGGCCCCATATCAGCCCCAGCATTTT,once,TRBV27,TRBJ1-5,.,13
CSAPRLEVTQYF,TGCAGTGCCCCCCGTCTGGAGGTTACGCAGTATTTT,.,TRBV20-1,TRBJ2-3,.,12
CASSPRGGNEQFF,TGTGCCAGCAGTCCCCGGGGGGGGAATGAGCAGTTCTTC,.,TRBV28,TRBJ2-1,TRBD2,13